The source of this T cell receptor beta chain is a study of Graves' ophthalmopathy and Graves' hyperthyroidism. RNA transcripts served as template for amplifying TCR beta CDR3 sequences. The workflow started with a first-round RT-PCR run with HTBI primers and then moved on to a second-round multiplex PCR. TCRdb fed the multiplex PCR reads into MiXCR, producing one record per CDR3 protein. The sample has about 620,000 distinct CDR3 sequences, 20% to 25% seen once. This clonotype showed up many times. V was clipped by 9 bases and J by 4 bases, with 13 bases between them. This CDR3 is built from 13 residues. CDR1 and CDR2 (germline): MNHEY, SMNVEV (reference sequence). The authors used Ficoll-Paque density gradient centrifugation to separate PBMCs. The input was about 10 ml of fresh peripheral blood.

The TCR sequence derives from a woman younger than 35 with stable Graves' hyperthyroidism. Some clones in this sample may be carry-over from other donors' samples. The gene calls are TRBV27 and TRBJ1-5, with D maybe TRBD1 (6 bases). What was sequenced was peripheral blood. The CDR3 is CASRQGQNQPQHF. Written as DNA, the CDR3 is TGTGCCAGTAGGCAGGGGCAGAATCAGCCCCAGCATTTT.